This T cell receptor (beta chain) was identified in a study of blood T cells in healthy people across ages. Each sample had at least 6 million PBMCs isolated. Alongside a J-beta primer mix, a sample-barcoded 5' primer served in a second PCR lasting about 7 to 12 cycles. MiXCR, run by TCRdb on the 5' RACE reads, gives a single entry per CDR3 protein. The sample records about 970,000 distinct CDR3 sequences, around 54% being singletons. With 6 bases removed from V and 5 bases from J, the gap between germline ends came to 14 bases. This CDR3 is built from 13 residues. Germline V lookup: CDR1 DFQATT, CDR2 SNEGSKA (reference sequence).

The origin of this receptor is an older woman in good health. Specimen: blood. V usage is TRBV20-1 and J usage is TRBJ2-1; TRBD2 might be the D (6 bases). In nucleotides, the CDR3 is TGCAGTGCACCGGGACTGACAAACAATGAGCAGTTCTTC. Its translation is CSAPGLTNNEQFF.